Sequencing of this TCR beta chain was carried out in a study of shared clonotypes between healthy human individuals. Overall study findings and caveats: Relative to clonotypes present in all four donors, those not shared had lower generation probabilities.

This CDR3 has 15 residues. Germline V gene sequence: CDR1 ENHRY, CDR2 SYGVKD. V shed 10 bases and J shed 1 base, with 19 bases lying between them. Comments on this clone: Its antigen is not known.

This table comes from immunoSEQ multiplex PCR, and its TCRdb copy is limited to in-frame clones, with some not included. The data contain 2 million to 2.5 million clones, around 95% of them singletons. A split of CD4+ cells into CD45RA+ naive and CD45RA-negative memory subsets was performed. The chain employs TRBV10-3 and TRBJ1-1; TRBD1 is a possible D gene (6 bases). This receptor was taken from a man younger than 35 in good health. Material: naive CD4+ T cells sorted from blood. Indicated subset: CD45RA+ positively selected. The CDR3 protein is CATVAGGARNTEAFF. In nucleotides, the CDR3 is TGTGCCACGGTCGCGGGGGGGGCGAGGAACACTGAAGCTTTCTTT.